The 17 T cell receptor beta chains in this list originate from one sample, sequenced in a study of cytomegalovirus exposure and HLA in healthy donors. A multiplex PCR was run with 60 Vbeta primers and 13 Jbeta primers. Assay: immunoSEQ multiplex PCR; the TCRdb copy retains only in-frame clones and omits some. The table has 150,000 to 170,000 clones, approximately 80% seen once; the top ten hold around 6%. The specimen sequenced was PBMCs. The receptors come from a woman aged 40 to 50 in good health and CMV-seropositive.

This sequence joins TRBV7-6 and TRBJ2-3; the D is unclear. The germline CDR1 and CDR2 sequences are SGHVS and FNYEAQ. V was trimmed by 2 bases and J by 0 bases, leaving 12 bases between them. There are 16 residues in the CDR3. Written as DNA, the CDR3 is TGTGCCAGCAGCTTATCGCCGGCAGGTAGCACAGATACGCAGTATTTT. It is translated as CASSLSPAGSTDTQYF. Full variable domain (missing parts from reference TRBV7-6 and TRBJ2-3): GAGVSQSPRYKVTKRGQDVALRCDPISGHVSLYWYRQALGQGPEFLTYFNYEAQQDKSGLPNDRFSAERPEGSISTLTIQRTEQRDSAMYRCASSLSPAGSTDTQYFGPGTRLTVL.

Note on this clone: Other DNA sequences in the sample encode the same CDR3. The V call is TRBV27, the J call TRBJ2-3; a weak D match, TRBD1 (6 bases). From germline, CDR1 is MNHEY and CDR2 SMNVEV (reference sequence). The length of the CDR3 is 16 residues. Trimming cost V 7 bases and J 1 base, with 18 bases left between them. CDR3 bases: TGTGCCAGCACGGCTCGTGGGGGCACGCGCACAGATACGCAGTATTTT. Translated: CASTARGGTRTDTQYF.

This clone was seen a handful of times. The V call is TRBV9, the J call TRBJ1-1, with D possibly matching TRBD1 (6 bases). V was pared by 3 bases and J by 7 bases, with 13 bases between. Per the germline V gene, CDR1 is SGDLS and CDR2 is YYNGEE. This CDR3 spans 13 amino acids. DNA for the CDR3: TGTGCCAGCAGCGCCCCAGGGGCCGGTGAAGCTTTCTTT. Protein sequence: CASSAPGAGEAFF.

The chain is built from TRBV5-1 and TRBJ2-7; 9 bases are a match to TRBD1. Germline CDR1 is SGHRS and CDR2 is YFSETQ. Trimming cost V 2 bases and J 4 bases; bases outside gene matches: 7. The CDR3 runs 15 residues. As DNA, the CDR3 is TGCGCCAGCAGCTTCGGGGGGACAGGGTTTTACGAGCAGTACTTC. It encodes CASSFGGTGFYEQYF.

This chain uses TRBV7-9 with TRBJ2-3; 8 positions match TRBD2. Germline V CDR1 and CDR2: SEHNR, FQNEAQ (reference sequence). The ends lost 7 bases at V and 4 bases at J; junction bases unmatched: 16. There are 17 residues in the CDR3. CDR3 loop: CASIMGASGSKADTQYF. CDR3 coding DNA: TGTGCCAGCATCATGGGGGCTAGCGGGTCAAAGGCAGATACGCAGTATTTT.

J is TRBJ2-5 and V is TRBV6-1; TRBD2 agrees at 7 bases. Germline trimming cut 7 bases from V and 7 bases from J; bases unmatched to any gene: 9. The CDR3 is made up of 13 amino acids. Germline CDR1 and CDR2: MNHNS and SASEGT. This chain's CDR3 is CASKREGQGTQYF. CDR3 nucleotide sequence: TGTGCCAGCAAGAGGGAGGGCCAGGGGACCCAGTACTTC.

This chain joins TRBV29-1 and TRBJ2-5; 10 bases are a match to TRBD2. Losses at the gene ends were 6 bases for V and 5 bases for J; bases not matched to a gene: 9. This CDR3 comprises 14 residues. Germline V CDR1 and CDR2: SQVTM, ANQGSEA. CDR3 DNA: TGCAGCGTCTTAGCGGGAGGTGCGAAGGAGACCCAGTACTTC. It codes for CSVLAGGAKETQYF.

The chain is built from TRBV27 and TRBJ1-2, with 11 positions matching TRBD1. CDR1 MNHEY and CDR2 SMNVEV come from the germline V gene (reference sequence). This CDR3 has 13 amino acids. Trimming removed 6 bases from V and 10 bases from J; junction bases left unmatched: 7. Here the CDR3 DNA reads TGTGCCAGCAGCTATGGACAGGGGGCTACCTACACCTTC. Translated: CASSYGQGATYTF.

The chain employs TRBV7-6 and TRBJ2-7; TRBD2 agrees at 7 bases. V was pared by 3 bases and J by 2 bases, with 10 bases of the junction left unmatched. This CDR3 is 16 amino acids long. Looked up from germline, CDR1 is SGHVS and CDR2 is FNYEAQ. Here the CDR3 reads CASSLDLAERPYEQYF. The CDR3, as DNA: TGTGCCAGCAGCTTGGATCTAGCGGAACGGCCCTACGAGCAGTACTTC.

The V gene is TRBV6-1, the J gene TRBJ1-2; D gene uncertain. V gave up 5 bases and J gave up 3 bases, with 10 bases separating them. The CDR3 is 13 amino acids. Germline-derived CDR1 and CDR2 are MNHNS and SASEGT. CDR3 sequence: CASSQSGDYGYTF. CDR3 coding DNA: TGTGCCAGCAGTCAGAGCGGGGACTATGGCTACACCTTC.

The chain has TRBV5-1 and TRBJ1-4, with 7 bases identical to TRBD1. This CDR3 has 14 amino acids. The V segment lost 5 bases and the J segment 8 bases; nucleotides outside the gene matches: 9. Germline loops: CDR1 SGHRS, CDR2 YFSETQ. The CDR3 here is CASRPTGSKEKLFF. CDR3 sequence (DNA): TGCGCCAGCAGGCCGACAGGGTCGAAAGAAAAACTGTTTTTT.

The chain has TRBV19 and TRBJ2-6; no definite D call. The germline V gene encodes CDR1 LNHDA and CDR2 SQIVND (reference sequence). V was shortened by 6 bases and J by 0 bases, with 6 bases between the two germline ends. CDR3 length equals 14 residues. In nucleotides, the CDR3 is TGTGCCAGTAGCTCCTTCTCTGGGGCCAACGTCCTGACTTTC. Protein: CASSSFSGANVLTF.

This clone was counted only a few times. The V and J genes are TRBV2 and TRBJ1-5; D remains unclear. The germline gives CDR1 SNHLY, CDR2 FYNNEI. This CDR3 has 15 amino acids. V was pared by 1 base and J by 6 bases, with 13 bases between. The CDR3 region has the DNA TGTGCCAGCAGTGAAGGAACGGGTTGGAGTCAGCCCCAGCATTTT. It encodes CASSEGTGWSQPQHF. Filled out from reference TRBV2 and TRBJ1-5, the complete variable domain reads EPEVTQTPSHQVTQMGQEVILRCVPISNHLYFYWYRQILGQKVEFLVSFYNNEISEKSEIFDDQFSVERPDGSNFTLKIRSTKLEDSAMYFCASSEGTGWSQPQHFGDGTRLSIL.

On this clone itself: Germline and junction disagree at one end, which may indicate a read error. The genes are TRBV7-7 and TRBJ2-5; TRBD2 aligns across 12 bases. Germline V gene data show CDR1 as SSHAT and CDR2 as FNYEAQ (reference sequence). The CDR3 loop spans 17 amino acids. This CDR3 reads CASSFGTSGRRQETQYF. The CDR3 coding sequence is TGTGCTAGCAGCTTTGGTACTAGCGGGAGGAGGCAAGAGACCCAGTACTTC.

The chain is built from TRBV9 and TRBJ2-1; 7 bases line up with TRBD1. This CDR3 is 14 amino acids long. The germline gives CDR1 SGDLS, CDR2 YYNGEE. With V trimmed by 4 bases and J by 15 bases, 16 bases remained unmatched. CDR3 in amino acids: CASSSSPGGLGPFF. CDR3 nucleotide sequence: TGTGCCAGCAGCTCAAGCCCAGGGGGTCTTGGCCCGTTCTTC.

This chain joins TRBV5-4 and TRBJ2-7; a weak D match, TRBD1 (6 bases). The ends were cut back, 2 bases at V and 4 bases at J, with 10 bases in the middle. The CDR3 is 13 residues long. Germline V gives CDR1 SGHNT, CDR2 YYREEE (reference sequence). The CDR3 loop reads CASSLPGVYEQYF. In nucleotides, the CDR3 is TGTGCCAGCAGCTTACCAGGGGTGTACGAGCAGTACTTC.

V gene TRBV7-8 combines with J gene TRBJ2-1, with 9 bases fitting TRBD1. The CDR3 loop spans 17 amino acids. Germline-derived CDR1 and CDR2 are SGHVS and FQNEAQ. V lost 4 bases and J lost 1; bases outside the gene matches: 8. CDR3 DNA: TGTGCCAGCAGCTCCCGAAATGGACAGGGGTCCTACAATGAGCAGTTCTTC. Its protein product is CASSSRNGQGSYNEQFF.